This record covers a single TCR beta chain. What it binds is not known. The CDR3 is made up of 14 amino acids. Looked up from germline, CDR1 is ENHRY and CDR2 is SYGVKD. V was shortened by 4 bases and J by 5 bases, with 11 bases between the two germline ends. Amplification used 60 Vbeta primers and 13 Jbeta primers. Here immunoSEQ multiplex PCR was the method, and the copy in TCRdb shows in-frame clones only, minus some. The sample lists some 90,000 clones; approximately 80% were seen once. This record belongs to a study of cytomegalovirus exposure and HLA in healthy donors. In the study overall: Within an early data release were around 87 million unique TCRs drawn from HLA-typed donors. Study-level findings and limits: The productive fraction for most TCR beta V segments was about 90% or about 30% in an earlier analysis. TRBV6-2, TRBV6-3 and other indistinguishable V segments were excluded.

The rearrangement uses TRBV10-3 and TRBJ1-4, with a weak D call TRBD1 (6 bases). The sequencing sample was made of PBMCs. The clonotype comes from a man aged 25 to 40 in good health and CMV-seronegative. CDR3 region: CAISGGGLNEKLFF. The CDR3 nucleotides are TGTGCCATCAGTGGGGGGGGGCTCAATGAAAAACTGTTTTTT.